Following are 32 T cell receptor beta chains from one sample sequenced in a study of blood T cell repertoires in COVID-19. Profiled with immunoSEQ multiplex PCR; TCRdb holds only in-frame clones, not every one. The table has some 190,000 clones, approximately 84% seen once. Specimen: peripheral blood. The receptor source for this set is a woman aged 80 or over with acute or convalescent COVID-19.

The chain recombines TRBV6-2 or TRBV6-3 with TRBJ2-5, with a tentative D call TRBD2 (5 bases). CDR1 MNHEY and CDR2 SVGEGT come from the germline V gene. CDR3 size: 12 residues. Trimming removed 5 bases from V and 6 bases from J, with 10 bases in between. This CDR3 is CASSLDSKTQYF. CDR3 sequence (DNA): TGTGCCAGCAGTCTGGACTCGAAGACCCAGTACTTC.

Comment on this clone: Other DNA sequences in the sample encode the same CDR3. The CDR3 loop reads CASTGGSGYTF. Written as DNA, the CDR3 is TGTGCCAGCACAGGAGGTAGTGGCTACACCTTC. The chain uses TRBV28 and TRBJ1-2; no clear D. V gave up 7 bases and J gave up 7 bases, with 10 bases separating them. This CDR3 has 11 residues. Per the germline V gene, CDR1 is MDHEN and CDR2 is SYDVKM.

This chain connects TRBV3-1 (or the pseudogene TRBV3-2) to TRBJ2-7, with 7 bases identical to TRBD2. The CDR3 covers 13 residues. Per the germline V gene, CDR1 is LGHDT and CDR2 is YNNKEL (reference sequence). Trimming took 10 bases from V and 6 from J; bases not matched to a gene: 12. The CDR3: CATQLSSGTEQYF. The CDR3 DNA follows: TGTGCCACCCAGCTCTCTAGCGGAACCGAGCAGTACTTC.

This chain joins TRBV7-2 and TRBJ1-5; 10 nucleotides agree with TRBD1. The V gene's germline CDR1 is SGHTA and CDR2 FQGNSA. Trimming removed 4 bases from V and 5 bases from J; junction bases left unmatched: 5. The CDR3 covers 15 residues. The CDR3 coding sequence is TGTGCCAGCAGCTATGACAGGGGGCTTCATCAGCCCCAGCATTTT. The encoded protein is CASSYDRGLHQPQHF.

The rearrangement uses TRBV5-1 and TRBJ2-3; 12 nucleotides align to TRBD1. The germline V gene encodes CDR1 SGHRS and CDR2 YFSETQ. This CDR3 is 17 amino acids long. The V gene end was trimmed by 3 bases and the J gene end by 4 bases; junction bases not matched to a gene: 9. For the CDR3, the DNA is TGCGCCAGCAGCTCAGCCCCGGGACAGGGGGCGGCAGATACGCAGTATTTT. Translated, it gives CASSSAPGQGAADTQYF.

This clone came up once. This chain links TRBV28 with TRBJ1-5; D gene ambiguous. V was trimmed by 6 bases and J by 7 bases, leaving 13 bases between them. This CDR3 spans 13 amino acids. Germline V gene lookup returns CDR1 MDHEN and CDR2 SYDVKM. CDR3 protein: CASRTAGLQPQHF. The DNA for the CDR3 is TGTGCCAGCAGAACCGCTGGCCTCCAGCCCCAGCATTTT.

The J gene is TRBJ1-5, the V gene TRBV10-3, with a possible D match to TRBD1 (6 bases). The CDR3 has 16 residues. The ends were cut back, 3 bases at V and 5 bases at J, with 17 bases in the middle. The germline V gene encodes CDR1 ENHRY and CDR2 SYGVKD. The CDR3 loop reads CAISDQTQGLDQPQHF. The CDR3 region has the DNA TGTGCCATCAGTGATCAGACCCAGGGGCTCGATCAGCCCCAGCATTTT.

The gene calls are TRBV7-2 and TRBJ2-1; 10 bases fit TRBD2. The CDR3 runs 16 residues. The J segment lost 2 bases and the V segment lost 2 bases, leaving 3 bases of the junction unmatched. The V gene's germline CDR1 is SGHTA and CDR2 FQGNSA. The CDR3 protein is CASSLYGTSAYNEQFF. As DNA, the CDR3 is TGTGCCAGCAGCTTATACGGGACTAGCGCCTACAATGAGCAGTTCTTC.

The chain links TRBV28 to TRBJ1-1; 9 bases are a match to TRBD1. CDR3 size: 15 residues. J gave up 3 bases and V 5 bases, and 7 bases lay outside the gene matches. Per the germline V gene, CDR1 is MDHEN and CDR2 is SYDVKM. CDR3 in DNA: TGTGCCAGCAGTCATCTGGACAGGGGAGACACTGAAGCTTTCTTT. The encoded protein is CASSHLDRGDTEAFF.

V and J are TRBV9 and TRBJ2-7, with 8 bases fitting TRBD1. CDR1 and CDR2 from the germline V gene are SGDLS and YYNGEE. Trimming at V came to 4 bases and at J to 3 bases, leaving 9 bases not matched to a gene. The CDR3 contains 15 residues. In DNA, the CDR3 is TGTGCCAGCAGCCCCGGGACAGGATCGCGCTACGAGCAGTACTTC. Protein: CASSPGTGSRYEQYF.

The CDR3 sequence: CASTRGTSSTDTQYF. The CDR3 bases are TGTGCCAGTACCCGGGGGACTTCTAGCACAGATACGCAGTATTTT. This chain joins TRBV9 and TRBJ2-3, with D possibly matching TRBD2 (6 bases). V was shortened by 8 bases and J by 0 bases, with 16 bases between the two germline ends. Per germline, CDR1 SGDLS and CDR2 YYNGEE. The CDR3 is 15 residues long. The variable domain in full, completed from reference TRBV9 and TRBJ2-3, reads DSGVTQTPKHLITATGQRVTLRCSPRSGDLSVYWYQQSLDQGLQFLIQYYNGEERAKGNILERFSAQQFPDLHSELNLSSLELGDSALYFCASTRGTSSTDTQYFGPGTRLTVL.

The chain is built from TRBV6-5 and TRBJ2-7; TRBD2 is a possible D gene (5 bases). The CDR3 runs 15 residues. Germline V gene lookup returns CDR1 MNHEY and CDR2 SVGAGI. The ends were cut back, 8 bases at V and 0 bases at J, with 17 bases in the middle. Here the CDR3 DNA reads TGTGCCAGCGGCGGGCCCAAGAAAAGCTCCTACGAGCAGTACTTC. It yields the protein CASGGPKKSSYEQYF.

The chain couples TRBV5-6 to TRBJ2-3; 10 bases agree with TRBD1. Germline CDR1 reads SGHDT; CDR2 reads YYEEEE. This CDR3 contains 15 residues. With V trimmed by 2 bases and J by 2 bases, 2 bases remained unmatched. As DNA, the CDR3 is TGTGCCAGCAGCTTAGGGACAGGGGCCACAGATACGCAGTATTTT. Its translation: CASSLGTGATDTQYF.

This clone was counted at least ten times. This chain links TRBV29-1 with TRBJ2-1, with a weak D call TRBD1 (5 bases). Trimming stripped 3 bases from V and 6 bases from J, with 15 bases between. This CDR3 has 14 residues. CDR1 and CDR2 (germline): SQVTM, ANQGSEA. CDR3 region: CSVEGPAGANEQFF. As DNA, the CDR3 is TGCAGCGTTGAGGGGCCCGCAGGAGCCAATGAGCAGTTCTTC.

CDR3 sequence (DNA): TGTGCCAGCAGTTCTTACAATGAGCAGTTCTTC. Its protein product is CASSSYNEQFF. V gene TRBV12-3 or TRBV12-4 combines with J gene TRBJ2-1; no firm D call. The CDR3 totals 11 residues. V was clipped by 4 bases and J by 4 bases, with 2 bases between them.

This clone was found once. The rearrangement joins TRBV3-1 (or the pseudogene TRBV3-2) to TRBJ2-5, with a tentative D call TRBD1 (6 bases). CDR1 and CDR2 (germline): LGHDT, YNNKEL (reference sequence). V was clipped by 2 bases and J by 12 bases, with 19 bases between them. The CDR3 has 14 amino acids. This chain's CDR3 is CASSQPSDPGHKYF. CDR3 DNA sequence: TGTGCCAGCAGCCAACCCTCTGATCCGGGACACAAGTACTTC.

The genes are TRBV30 and TRBJ1-2; D ambiguous. The germline CDR1 and CDR2 sequences are GTSNPN and SVGIG (reference sequence). CDR3 length: 13 residues. The V gene lost 0 bases and the J gene lost 8 bases, with 13 bases spanning the gap. CDR3 in DNA: TGTGCCTGGAGTGTAACTGACCCGGGGGGCTACACCTTC. This codes for CAWSVTDPGGYTF.

This chain connects TRBV7-9 to TRBJ2-2, with 8 bases that match TRBD2. The CDR3 totals 15 residues. CDR1 is SEHNR, CDR2 FQNEAQ, per germline (reference sequence). Germline trimming cut 5 bases from V and 3 bases from J; bases unmatched to any gene: 5. DNA of the CDR3: TGTGCCAGCAGCCCCCGGGGGGGCTACACCGGGGAGCTGTTTTTT. Protein sequence: CASSPRGGYTGELFF.

The chain has TRBV5-4 and TRBJ2-7; 7 bases fit TRBD2. CDR1 is SGHNT, CDR2 YYREEE, per germline (reference sequence). Trimming at V came to 0 bases and at J to 3 bases, leaving 9 bases not matched to a gene. CDR3 length equals 16 residues. The CDR3 region is CASSLGGGSVLYEQYF. The CDR3 bases are TGTGCCAGCAGCTTGGGGGGGGGATCTGTTCTCTACGAGCAGTACTTC.

The rearrangement uses TRBV5-4 and TRBJ2-1, with 8 bases matching TRBD1. V dropped 2 bases and J dropped 8; count of bases not matched to a gene: 12. The CDR3 is 16 residues long. Looked up from germline, CDR1 is SGHNT and CDR2 is YYREEE (reference sequence). The CDR3 DNA follows: TGTGCCAGCAGCTTATTACGGGGGCAGGGGGCTGATGAGCAGTTCTTC. It specifies CASSLLRGQGADEQFF.

V is TRBV28 and J is TRBJ2-7; D may be TRBD2 (6 bases). CDR1 MDHEN and CDR2 SYDVKM come from the germline V gene. V lost 3 bases and J lost 2, with 11 bases in between. CDR3 length equals 14 residues. The CDR3 DNA reads as TGTGCCAGCAGTTTCTTAGGGACTCCCTACGAGCAGTACTTC. Its translation: CASSFLGTPYEQYF. The full variable domain, rest sourced from reference TRBV28 and TRBJ2-7, is DVKVTQSSRYLVKRTGEKVFLECVQDMDHENMFWYRQDPGLGLRLIYFSYDVKMKEKGDIPEGYSVSREKKERFSLILESASTNQTSMYLCASSFLGTPYEQYFGPGTRLTVT.

The chain has TRBV28 and TRBJ1-2, with TRBD1 matching 9 bases. Germline CDR1 reads MDHEN; CDR2 reads SYDVKM. The CDR3 loop spans 15 amino acids. V lost 8 bases to trimming and J lost 8 bases; unmatched junction nucleotides: 15. CDR3 sequence (DNA): TGTGCCAGCCGGGTAGGCGGGACAGGGAGAGGCGGCTACACCTTC. Translation: CASRVGGTGRGGYTF.

V is TRBV7-6 and J is TRBJ2-5; D unresolved. The V end was cut by 1 base, the J end by 3 bases, with 12 bases between. This CDR3 spans 15 amino acids. The germline V gene encodes CDR1 SGHVS and CDR2 FNYEAQ. The CDR3 region is CASSLGALGKETQYF. The CDR3 nucleotides read TGTGCCAGCAGCTTAGGGGCTCTCGGTAAAGAGACCCAGTACTTC.

This clone has only a few counts. J is TRBJ1-3 and V is TRBV7-9; D gene ambiguous. Trimming shortened V by 7 bases and J by 0 bases, and 10 bases separated the two germline ends. CDR3 length equals 14 residues. CDR1 SEHNR and CDR2 FQNEAQ come from the germline V gene (reference sequence). This CDR3 reads CASTPRGSGNTIYF. The CDR3, as DNA: TGTGCCAGCACCCCCAGAGGCTCTGGAAACACCATATATTTT.

This clone was seen once. The chain is built from TRBV20-1 and TRBJ2-3; a possible D gene is TRBD2 (6 bases). The CDR3 is 15 residues long. The V gene's germline CDR1 is DFQATT and CDR2 SNEGSKA (reference sequence). V was clipped by 3 bases and J by 3 bases, with 16 bases between them. The CDR3 protein is CSASSRRDGTDTQYF. The CDR3 coding sequence is TGCAGTGCTAGTTCGCGGCGGGACGGGACAGATACGCAGTATTTT.

The table lists this clone with a few counts. Other nucleotide sequences in the sample specify the same CDR3. CDR3 DNA: TGTGCCAGCTCACCCGCAGGGGAAAAACTGTTTTTT. Its protein product is CASSPAGEKLFF. V gene TRBV18 combines with J gene TRBJ1-4, with D perhaps matching TRBD1 (5 bases). This CDR3 has 12 amino acids. V was shortened by 3 bases and J by 8 bases, with 7 bases between the two germline ends. Germline loops: CDR1 KGHSH, CDR2 LQKENI.

The chain joins TRBV12-3 or TRBV12-4 to TRBJ2-3; D gene uncertain. The length of the CDR3 is 13 residues. The V end lost 6 bases, the J end lost 3 bases, and 10 bases lay between the germline ends. The CDR3 DNA follows: TGTGCCAGCAGCACAACAGCAACAGATACGCAGTATTTT. Its translation is CASSTTATDTQYF.

This clone was observed a single time. The V gene is TRBV19, the J gene TRBJ1-3; D is uncertain. Germline V gives CDR1 LNHDA, CDR2 SQIVND (reference sequence). The V end lost 8 bases, the J end lost 3 bases, and 17 bases lay between the germline ends. The CDR3 sequence is 15 residues long. The CDR3 sequence is CASRVAAAGGNTIYF. Here the CDR3 DNA reads TGTGCCAGTCGGGTCGCGGCTGCGGGTGGAAACACCATATATTTT.

The chain joins TRBV5-1 to TRBJ1-1, with a tentative D call TRBD1 (5 bases). V shed 0 bases and J shed 1 base, with 7 bases lying between them. Germline assignment: CDR1 SGHRS and CDR2 YFSETQ. The CDR3 totals 14 residues. The CDR3 DNA is TGCGCCAGCAGCTTGGACAGGCAGAACACTGAAGCTTTCTTT. Amino acid sequence: CASSLDRQNTEAFF. Full variable domain (missing parts from reference TRBV5-1 and TRBJ1-1): KAGVTQTPRYLIKTRGQQVTLSCSPISGHRSVSWYQQTPGQGLQFLFEYFSETQRNKGNFPGRFSGRQFSNSRSEMNVSTLELGDSALYLCASSLDRQNTEAFFGQGTRLTVV.

Details on this clone: In the same sample, other DNA sequences code for this CDR3. This chain uses TRBV20-1 with TRBJ1-2, with TRBD1 matching over 9 bases. The V gene's germline CDR1 is DFQATT and CDR2 SNEGSKA (reference sequence). The CDR3 contains 11 residues. Trimming cost V 6 bases and J 5 bases; bases outside gene matches: 1. CDR3 nucleotide sequence: TGCAGTGCGGGACAGGGATATGGCTACACCTTC. It codes for CSAGQGYGYTF.

This rearrangement joins TRBV6-5 to TRBJ2-7; a possible D gene is TRBD2 (5 bases). Germline lookup yields CDR1 MNHEY and CDR2 SVGAGI. V was clipped by 2 bases and J by 4 bases, with 12 bases between them. The CDR3 length is 14 residues. The chain's CDR3 is CASSYQPEVYEQYF. The CDR3 bases are TGTGCCAGCAGTTACCAGCCGGAGGTTTACGAGCAGTACTTC.

The J gene is TRBJ2-4, the V gene TRBV11-2; possible D gene TRBD2, 5 bases. Germline V gene data show CDR1 as SGHAT and CDR2 as FQNNGV. This CDR3 is built from 14 residues. V was trimmed by 3 bases and J by 0 bases, leaving 6 bases between them. CDR3 amino acids: CASSLDLAKNIQYF. DNA for the CDR3: TGTGCCAGCAGCTTGGACTTAGCCAAAAACATTCAGTACTTC.